The entry below describes one T cell receptor (beta chain). Antigen unknown. V was clipped by 0 bases and J by 4 bases; unmatched bases: 4. The CDR3 has 15 amino acids. Germline assignment: CDR1 LGHNA and CDR2 YNFKEQ. Sequencing used immunoSEQ multiplex PCR; TCRdb keeps in-frame clones, though not all of them. This sample carries about 130,000 clones, about 90% of them seen once, and the ten largest clones take 1.9%. This record comes from a study of T cell responses to AZD1222 COVID-19 vaccine. Study as a whole: Investigators merged groups given second doses at roughly 4 or roughly 12 weeks. Study-level results: Females made up more of the donors, who were largely white British, and clonal diversity may have come out too low. No day 14 peak samples; only post-peak repertoires were characterized. The CD4 TCRs associated with vaccination extended across spike and predominated at 160-218 and 743-854.

V usage is TRBV4-2 and J usage is TRBJ1-2, with 8 bases identical to TRBD1. The sample here was peripheral blood, taken on day 0 of AZD1222 vaccination. The source is an adult in good health. Here the CDR3 reads CASSQETGGFYGYTF. In DNA form, the CDR3 reads TGTGCCAGCAGCCAAGAAACAGGGGGGTTCTATGGCTACACCTTC.